The 25 T cell receptor beta chains in this list originate from one sample, sequenced in a study of blood T cell repertoires in COVID-19. Repertoires were generated with immunoSEQ multiplex PCR, while TCRdb's copy carries only in-frame clones and drops some. The profile shows over 130,000 clones, more than 75% of them singletons. The sequenced sample was peripheral blood. The receptors were sampled from a man in his sixties or seventies with acute or convalescent COVID-19.

As DNA, the CDR3 is TGTGCCAGCAGCGTAGTGGGGGCTGGGGACACTGAAGCTTTCTTT. This translates into CASSVVGAGDTEAFF. This chain joins TRBV9 and TRBJ1-1, with D tentatively TRBD1 (6 bases). Germline loops: CDR1 SGDLS, CDR2 YYNGEE. This CDR3 has 15 amino acids. Trimming cost V 0 bases and J 3 bases, with 12 bases left between them.

This clone appeared once. The V gene is TRBV6-1, the J gene TRBJ1-1; D gene uncertain. Between the trimmed V and J ends, which lost 0 bases and 1 base, there was a span of 9 bases. Germline V gene lookup returns CDR1 MNHNS and CDR2 SASEGT. The CDR3 sequence is 15 residues long. The CDR3: CASSEALGENTEAFF. The CDR3 DNA reads TGTGCCAGCAGTGAAGCGCTCGGGGAGAACACTGAAGCTTTCTTT.

This clone has only one observation. This chain links TRBV29-1 with TRBJ2-3; D is unclear. Germline CDR1 is SQVTM and CDR2 is ANQGSEA. The CDR3 totals 13 residues. V lost 3 bases, J lost 1 base, and 8 bases lay in between. CDR3 DNA sequence: TGCAGCGTTGAGACAACAGGCACAGATACGCAGTATTTT. It yields the protein CSVETTGTDTQYF.

A word on this clone: A junction end diverges from the germline sequence, so it may reflect a read error. This CDR3 reads CASSDNLLARLTRELFF. Here the CDR3 DNA reads TGTGCCAGCAGTGATAATCTCCTAGCGAGACTCACCAGGGAGCTGTTTTTT. The chain links TRBV6-1 to TRBJ2-2, with D possibly being TRBD2 (6 bases). The CDR3 has 17 residues. The V gene's germline CDR1 is MNHNS and CDR2 SASEGT.

The rearrangement links TRBV11-1 to TRBJ2-7; no clear D. The V gene's germline CDR1 is SGHAT and CDR2 FQDESV (reference sequence). CDR3 length equals 13 residues. Trimming cost V 8 bases and J 1 base, with 12 bases left between them. The CDR3 spells CASVGGSSYEQYF. As DNA, the CDR3 is TGTGCCAGCGTCGGCGGCAGTTCCTACGAGCAGTACTTC. The full variable domain, its missing parts supplied by reference TRBV11-1 and TRBJ2-7, is EAEVAQSPRYKITEKSQAVAFWCDPISGHATLYWYRQILGQGPELLVQFQDESVVDDSQLPKDRFSAERLKGVDSTLKIQPAELGDSAMYLCASVGGSSYEQYFGPGTRLTVT.

The V and J genes are TRBV6-4 and TRBJ1-5; D is undetermined. CDR1 is MRHNA and CDR2 is SNTAGT in the germline V gene. CDR3 length equals 12 residues. Trimming removed 5 bases at V and 6 bases at J, with 8 bases between. The CDR3 protein is CASSRRSQPQHF. CDR3 in DNA: TGTGCCAGCAGTAGGAGAAGTCAGCCCCAGCATTTT.

The V call is TRBV23-1, the J call TRBJ1-4; a possible D gene is TRBD1 (5 bases). TRBV23-1 is an ORF, and what it does is uncertain. This CDR3 has 17 residues. Trimming cost V 4 bases and J 7 bases, with 22 bases left between them. This CDR3 reads CASSLGGSGKSSEKLFF. DNA of the CDR3: TGCGCCAGCAGTCTCGGGGGAAGCGGTAAGTCTTCTGAAAAACTGTTTTTT.

The chain has TRBV6-5 and TRBJ2-5; TRBD1 is a possible D gene (6 bases). Germline CDR1 and CDR2: MNHEY and SVGAGI. V shed 6 bases and J shed 6 bases, with 14 bases lying between them. This CDR3 spans 13 amino acids. The CDR3 sequence: CASRKTGTQTQYF. Here the CDR3 DNA reads TGTGCCAGCAGAAAAACAGGGACCCAGACCCAGTACTTC.

CDR3 sequence (DNA): TGTGCCAGCTCAACCTCGGGACTAGCGGGAGGAAGAGAGCAGTTCTTC. The encoded protein is CASSTSGLAGGREQFF. The chain joins TRBV18 to TRBJ2-1, with TRBD2 identical over 15 bases. Germline V gives CDR1 KGHSH, CDR2 LQKENI. This CDR3 region has 16 residues. V lost 5 bases to trimming and J lost 10 bases; unmatched junction nucleotides: 9.

The chain employs TRBV5-1 and TRBJ2-7, with D possibly matching TRBD1 (6 bases). The V end was cut by 6 bases, the J end by 1 base, with 20 bases between. The CDR3 consists of 16 residues. Germline V gene lookup returns CDR1 SGHRS and CDR2 YFSETQ. The CDR3 sequence is CASTKSRGTGSYEQYF. The CDR3 nucleotides are TGCGCCAGCACCAAGTCAAGGGGGACGGGATCCTACGAGCAGTACTTC. Filled out from reference TRBV5-1 and TRBJ2-7, the complete variable domain reads KAGVTQTPRYLIKTRGQQVTLSCSPISGHRSVSWYQQTPGQGLQFLFEYFSETQRNKGNFPGRFSGRQFSNSRSEMNVSTLELGDSALYLCASTKSRGTGSYEQYFGPGTRLTVT.

Notes on this clone: Other DNA variants within this sample encode the same CDR3. The chain employs TRBV5-1 and TRBJ1-2, with 7 positions matching TRBD1. The CDR3 spans 15 residues. The V segment lost 4 bases and the J segment 1 base; nucleotides outside the gene matches: 7. Per the germline V gene, CDR1 is SGHRS and CDR2 is YFSETQ. In DNA form, the CDR3 reads TGCGCCAGCAGCAGACAGGGATCTAGTAACTATGGCTACACCTTC. Translation: CASSRQGSSNYGYTF.

The V call is TRBV6-1, the J call TRBJ2-1; 8 nucleotides line up with TRBD1. The CDR3 runs to 15 residues. The germline V gene has CDR1 MNHNS and CDR2 SASEGT. Trimming at V came to 6 bases and at J to 5 bases, leaving 9 bases not matched to a gene. The CDR3 nucleotides are TGTGCCAGCAGACCACGACAGGGGAGGCACAATGAGCAGTTCTTC. Translated, it gives CASRPRQGRHNEQFF.

V and J are TRBV5-1 and TRBJ1-1, with 10 positions matching TRBD1. Per germline, CDR1 SGHRS and CDR2 YFSETQ. Trimming at V came to 3 bases and at J to 6 bases, leaving 5 bases not matched to a gene. CDR3 length: 14 amino acids. The CDR3 sequence: CASSSRQGASEAFF. The DNA of the CDR3 is TGCGCCAGCAGCTCTCGACAGGGGGCGTCTGAAGCTTTCTTT.

The rearrangement joins TRBV6-6 to TRBJ1-6; D is perhaps TRBD1 (5 bases). In germline, CDR1 is MNHNY, CDR2 SVGAGI (reference sequence). V shed 5 bases and J shed 15 bases, with 26 bases lying between them. There are 16 residues in the CDR3. For the CDR3, the DNA is TGTGCCAGCAGTAGAGTTCTCGCAGGGACCCGGGAGGTCCTCCACTTT. It translates to CASSRVLAGTREVLHF.

The chain couples TRBV29-1 to TRBJ1-3; D not certain. Germline loops: CDR1 SQVTM, CDR2 ANQGSEA. With 6 bases removed from V and 0 bases from J, the gap between germline ends came to 3 bases. CDR3 length: 11 amino acids. CDR3 nucleotide sequence: TGCAGCGTCTACTCTGGAAACACCATATATTTT. Amino acids: CSVYSGNTIYF.

This chain links TRBV3-1 (or the pseudogene TRBV3-2) with TRBJ1-5; no firm D call. The ends were cut back, 1 base at V and 6 bases at J, with 13 bases in the middle. Per the germline V gene, CDR1 is LGHDT and CDR2 is YNNKEL (reference sequence). This CDR3 contains 15 residues. CDR3 sequence: CASSQVPGKAQPQHF. In DNA, the CDR3 is TGTGCCAGCAGCCAAGTCCCCGGGAAGGCTCAGCCCCAGCATTTT.

The V gene is TRBV29-1, the J gene TRBJ2-7; 7 nucleotides align to TRBD2. This CDR3 region has 13 residues. CDR1 SQVTM and CDR2 ANQGSEA come from the germline V gene. V trimming: 5 bases; J trimming: 5 bases; junction bases outside the gene matches: 9. The DNA of the CDR3 is TGCAGCGTTCAGATCCGGGGGGACCACGAGCAGTACTTC. This translates into CSVQIRGDHEQYF.

V is TRBV11-2 and J is TRBJ2-3; D unresolved. V lost 3 bases to trimming and J lost 1 base, with 11 bases between them. Germline assignment: CDR1 SGHAT and CDR2 FQNNGV. The CDR3 has 15 residues. The CDR3 DNA is TGTGCCAGCAGCTTCCTAAACGGTCGCACAGATACGCAGTATTTT. This gives the protein CASSFLNGRTDTQYF.

The gene calls are TRBV25-1 and TRBJ1-1; weak D call: TRBD1 (5 bases). Per germline, CDR1 MGHDK and CDR2 SYGVNS. V dropped 8 bases and J dropped 2 bases, with 12 bases sitting between them. The CDR3 extends over 13 amino acids. The CDR3 bases are TGTGCCAGCTCGAGAGGGACTAACACTGAAGCTTTCTTT. The encoded protein is CASSRGTNTEAFF.

This chain links TRBV5-4 with TRBJ1-1, with 7 bases aligning to TRBD1. Losses at the gene ends were 4 bases for V and 3 bases for J; bases not matched to a gene: 6. Germline V gene data show CDR1 as SGHNT and CDR2 as YYREEE (reference sequence). The CDR3 runs to 14 residues. Here the CDR3 DNA reads TGTGCCAGCAGCCCCTTAACAGGGGACACTGAAGCTTTCTTT. It specifies CASSPLTGDTEAFF.

V usage is TRBV7-2 and J usage is TRBJ2-5, with D unclear. Germline V gives CDR1 SGHTA, CDR2 FQGNSA. V lost 0 bases, J lost 5 bases, and 4 bases lay in between. The CDR3 is made up of 12 amino acids. The CDR3 DNA reads as TGTGCCAGCAGCTTAGCGAGGGAGACCCAGTACTTC. Encoded protein: CASSLARETQYF.

This clone was recorded once. This chain joins TRBV5-1 and TRBJ2-2; TRBD1 might be the D (6 bases). The CDR3 contains 15 residues. Germline V gene data show CDR1 as SGHRS and CDR2 as YFSETQ. V was cut by 4 bases and J by 0 bases, with 10 bases left in between. The CDR3 loop is CASSDRLANTGELFF. The DNA of the CDR3 is TGCGCCAGCAGCGACAGGTTAGCGAACACCGGGGAGCTGTTTTTT.

The chain employs TRBV11-2 and TRBJ2-7, with D possibly TRBD1 on 5 matching bases. The CDR3 has 13 amino acids. Trimming removed 5 bases from V and 3 bases from J, with 11 bases in between. The V gene's germline CDR1 is SGHAT and CDR2 FQNNGV. CDR3 DNA sequence: TGTGCCAGCAGCACCCGACAGAACTACGAGCAGTACTTC. It is translated as CASSTRQNYEQYF.

This sequence joins TRBV28 and TRBJ2-7; TRBD2 aligns across 9 bases. J was trimmed by 3 bases and V by 11 bases; bases with no gene match: 5. The CDR3 spans 12 residues. CDR1 and CDR2 (germline): MDHEN, SYDVKM. Here the CDR3 reads CAVAGDSYEQYF. DNA of the CDR3: TGTGCCGTAGCGGGAGATAGCTACGAGCAGTACTTC.

The chain links TRBV4-1 to TRBJ2-5; 12 positions agree with TRBD2. Unmatched junction bases numbered 8, after V lost 5 bases and J lost 7 bases. The germline V gene has CDR1 MGHRA and CDR2 YSYEKL. The CDR3 has 15 amino acids. In DNA, the CDR3 is TGCGCCAGCAGCGCTCGGACTAGCGGGGAAGGGACCCAGTACTTC. Protein product: CASSARTSGEGTQYF.